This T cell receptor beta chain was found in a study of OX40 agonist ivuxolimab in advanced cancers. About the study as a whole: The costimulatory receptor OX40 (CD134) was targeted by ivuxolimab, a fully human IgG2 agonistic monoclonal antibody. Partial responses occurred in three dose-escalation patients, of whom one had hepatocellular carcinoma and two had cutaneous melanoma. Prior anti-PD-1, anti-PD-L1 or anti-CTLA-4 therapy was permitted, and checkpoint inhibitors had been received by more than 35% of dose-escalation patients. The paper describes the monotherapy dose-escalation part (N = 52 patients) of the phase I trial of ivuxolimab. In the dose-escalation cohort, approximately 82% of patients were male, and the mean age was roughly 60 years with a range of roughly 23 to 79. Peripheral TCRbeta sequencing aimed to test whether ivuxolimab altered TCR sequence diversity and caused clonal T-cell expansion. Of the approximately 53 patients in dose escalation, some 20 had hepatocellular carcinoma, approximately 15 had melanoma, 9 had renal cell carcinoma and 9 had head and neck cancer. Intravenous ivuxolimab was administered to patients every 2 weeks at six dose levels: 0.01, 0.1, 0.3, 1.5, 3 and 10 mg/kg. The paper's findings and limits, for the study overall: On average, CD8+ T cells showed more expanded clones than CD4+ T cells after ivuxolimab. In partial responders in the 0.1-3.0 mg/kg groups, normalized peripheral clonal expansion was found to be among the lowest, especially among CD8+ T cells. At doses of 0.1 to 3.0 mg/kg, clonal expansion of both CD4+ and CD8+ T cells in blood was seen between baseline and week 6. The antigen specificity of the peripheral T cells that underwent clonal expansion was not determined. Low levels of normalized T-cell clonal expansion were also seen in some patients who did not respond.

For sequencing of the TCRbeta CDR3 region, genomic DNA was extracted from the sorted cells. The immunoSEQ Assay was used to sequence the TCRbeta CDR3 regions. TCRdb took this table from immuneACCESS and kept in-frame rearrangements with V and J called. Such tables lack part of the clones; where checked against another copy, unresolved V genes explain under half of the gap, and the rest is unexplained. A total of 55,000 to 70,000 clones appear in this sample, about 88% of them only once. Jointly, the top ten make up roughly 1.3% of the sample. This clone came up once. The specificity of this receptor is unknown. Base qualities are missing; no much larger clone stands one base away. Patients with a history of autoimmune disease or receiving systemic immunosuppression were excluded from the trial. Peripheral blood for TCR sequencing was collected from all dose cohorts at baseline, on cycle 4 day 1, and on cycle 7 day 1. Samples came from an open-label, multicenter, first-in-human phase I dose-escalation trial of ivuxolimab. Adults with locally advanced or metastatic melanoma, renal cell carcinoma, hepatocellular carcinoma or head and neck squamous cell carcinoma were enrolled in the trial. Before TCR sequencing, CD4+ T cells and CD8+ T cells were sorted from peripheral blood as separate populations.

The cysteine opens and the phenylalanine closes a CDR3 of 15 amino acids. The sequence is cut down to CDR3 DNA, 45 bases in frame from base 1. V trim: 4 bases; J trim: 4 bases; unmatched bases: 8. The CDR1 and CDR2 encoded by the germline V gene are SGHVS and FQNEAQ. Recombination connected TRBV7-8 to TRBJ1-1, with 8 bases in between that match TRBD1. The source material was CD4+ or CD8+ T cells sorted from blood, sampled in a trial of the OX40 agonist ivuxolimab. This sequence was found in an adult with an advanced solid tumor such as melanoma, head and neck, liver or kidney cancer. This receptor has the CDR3 CASSSKQGVVTEAFF. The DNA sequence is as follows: TGTGCCAGCAGCTCAAAACAGGGGGTAGTCACTGAAGCTTTCTTT.